This is a list of T cell receptor beta chains from one sample in a study of molecular identifiers for immune sequencing clone quantification. TCRdb passed the PCR reads through MiXCR, listing each CDR3 protein once. The table lists about 640,000 distinct CDR3 sequences, just under 20% of them singletons, with around 0.86% in the top ten. Sequenced sample: naive CD8+ T cells from blood, with Jurkat cell RNA spiked in. These receptors all stem from a human donor in good health. Some libraries in this study had Jurkat cell RNA spiked in. CDR3s leave out the opening cysteine and the closing phenylalanine or tryptophan.

v_call cdr3_aa
TRBV12-3/TRBV12-4 ASSSELAGAYNEQF
TRBV12-5 ASGLVSGAYEQY
TRBV29-1 SVDVGYEQY
TRBV6-2/TRBV6-3 ASSYALVYEQF
TRBV6-5 ASSYAGGLETQY
TRBV7-2 ASSLVLGTSGRADYEQY
TRBV15 ATSRDKTGDEQF
TRBV29-1 CVGGTGEENEQF
TRBV5-6 ASSLGLAGAAYEQY
TRBV13 ASQGTKTQY
TRBV7-9 AIQSQSSYEQY
TRBV10-1 ASSSFAQGSGELF
TRBV7-9 ASSLWEGPATNEKLF
TRBV4-1 ASSLGQGITYEQY
TRBV7-6 ASSPHASMNTEAF
TRBV21-1 ASSKGAGQGAAKNIQY
TRBV6-1 AMQTAWEKNHSQKDTQY
TRBV6-2/TRBV6-3 ASRWTGDSNQPQH
TRBV13 ASSLGHGGGPHNEQF
TRBV6-6 ASSYLFLGTAYEQY
TRBV10-1 ASSESSAYEQY
TRBV12-3/TRBV12-4 ASSLDGLGTEAF